This T cell receptor (beta chain) was sequenced for a study of blood T cell repertoires in COVID-19. Study-wide background: There were acute and convalescent COVID-19 samples, and they came from the United States, Italy and Spain.

Profiling relied on immunoSEQ multiplex PCR, and the TCRdb table lists in-frame clones only, not all of them. The repertoire holds a few hundred thousand clones, about 87% seen once, with just under 7% in the top ten. The V and J ends lost 7 bases and 3 bases, in that order; junction bases with no gene match: 5. Looked up from germline, CDR1 is MDHEN and CDR2 is SYDVKM. CDR3 length: 15 amino acids. The gene calls are TRBV28 and TRBJ2-2, with 10 bases lining up with TRBD1. The sample consisted of peripheral blood. The origin of this receptor is a woman under 40 who had recovered from COVID-19. CDR3 nucleotide sequence: TGTGCCAGCAAGTCCGGGACAGGGGACACCGGGGAGCTGTTTTTT. This encodes CASKSGTGDTGELFF.